A single sample gave rise to the 5 T cell receptor beta chains below, sequenced in a study of long-term antiretroviral therapy in people with HIV. The assay used was immunoSEQ (version v3.0), run at survey level. TCRdb's copy holds only in-frame clones and misses some; the assay was immunoSEQ multiplex PCR. This sample has over 40,000 clones; about 96% occur once, and the top ten carry 2.5% to 3.5%. The sequencing here drew on unsorted PBMCs, taken 3.7 years after starting antiretroviral therapy. The source of these receptors is a woman between 45 and 65 years old with HIV.

The CDR3 region has the DNA TGTGCCAGCACCAAAGACAGGGTTTCGGGAGGCTACACCTTC. It encodes CASTKDRVSGGYTF. V usage is TRBV7-2 and J usage is TRBJ1-2, with 7 positions matching TRBD1. This CDR3 contains 14 residues. Germline V gene lookup returns CDR1 SGHTA and CDR2 FQGNSA. J was trimmed by 8 bases and V by 7 bases; bases with no gene match: 13.

V gene TRBV27 combines with J gene TRBJ2-2; the D is unclear. The CDR3 is 15 amino acids. Trimming shortened V by 1 base and J by 3 bases, and 9 bases separated the two germline ends. From germline, CDR1 is MNHEY and CDR2 SMNVEV (reference sequence). CDR3 region: CASSLLGWDTGELFF. The CDR3 DNA is TGTGCCAGCAGTTTATTAGGGTGGGACACCGGGGAGCTGTTTTTT.

This clone was detected only a few times. The gene calls are TRBV11-2 and TRBJ1-1, with TRBD1 matching 7 bases. CDR3 size: 14 residues. Germline V gene data show CDR1 as SGHAT and CDR2 as FQNNGV. Trimming removed 4 bases from V and 1 base from J; junction bases left unmatched: 3. The CDR3 protein is CASSSGQPNTEAFF. CDR3 nucleotides: TGTGCCAGCAGCTCGGGACAGCCGAACACTGAAGCTTTCTTT.

This clone was seen a handful of times. V usage is TRBV9 and J usage is TRBJ2-6; D possibly matches TRBD1 or TRBD2 (5 bases each). CDR3 length: 16 residues. V shed 3 bases and J shed 1 base, with 11 bases lying between them. Germline CDR1 and CDR2: SGDLS and YYNGEE. The CDR3 here is CASSAGPNSGANVLTF. The CDR3 DNA is TGTGCCAGCAGCGCGGGACCCAATTCTGGGGCCAACGTCCTGACTTTC.

The rearrangement links TRBV6-5 to TRBJ1-5, with a possible D match to TRBD1 (5 bases). The CDR3 contains 15 residues. In germline, CDR1 is MNHEY, CDR2 SVGAGI. Trimming stripped 5 bases from V and 2 bases from J, with 13 bases between. The CDR3 loop reads CASSNLGGGNQPQHF. The CDR3, as DNA: TGTGCCAGCAGTAACTTAGGAGGGGGCAATCAGCCCCAGCATTTT.